Listed below are T cell receptor beta chains from one sample, sequenced in a study of blood T cell repertoires in COVID-19. Generated by immunoSEQ multiplex PCR, the TCRdb table keeps only in-frame clones and is missing some. The sample contains 55,000 to 65,000 clones, approximately 83% of which appear only once. The sequencing input was peripheral blood. These receptors all come from a man between 25 and 39 years old with COVID-19, enrolled during active disease. Both conserved end residues are part of each CDR3. Size is omitted from some rows. Given values are once, few, many or a class for expanded clones.

cdr3_length	clone_size	v_call	j_call	cdr3_aa
14	NA	TRBV9	TRBJ2-7	CASTPGTAQYEQYF
12	NA	TRBV29-1	TRBJ2-7	CSVEDNPYEQYF
18	NA	TRBV7-2	TRBJ2-7	CASSRPGLAGGRTYEQYF
15	once	TRBV7-6	TRBJ2-1	CASSQLAGTYNEQFF
14	once	TRBV9	TRBJ2-3	CASSGRLFPDTQYF
12	NA	TRBV18	TRBJ2-5	CASSYRAETQYF
17	NA	TRBV5-1	TRBJ2-5	CASSSGLAGILQETQYF
13	NA	TRBV6-5	TRBJ1-3	CASISRSGNTIYF
11	NA	TRBV6-6	TRBJ1-5	CASSSNQPQHF
14	NA	TRBV15	TRBJ1-4	CATSRGAGREKLFF
15	NA	TRBV9	TRBJ1-4	CASSVSEVWDEKLFF
14	once	TRBV2	TRBJ2-3	CASSLAGVSDTQYF
13	NA	TRBV12-3/TRBV12-4	TRBJ1-2	CASSPGQGRGYTF
16	once	TRBV4-1	TRBJ2-5	CASSQYLGTGGETQYF
15	NA	TRBV5-5	TRBJ1-2	CASSIASGGALGYTF
12	NA	TRBV15	TRBJ1-1	CATSREYTEAFF
15	NA	TRBV28	TRBJ1-5	CASSYTGGVDQPQHF
15	few	TRBV15	TRBJ1-2	CATSRATTGVYGYTF
14	once	TRBV28	TRBJ2-7	CASSFGQGIYEQYF
17	NA	TRBV7-8	TRBJ2-7	CASSLGSGTSGSYEQYF
13	NA	TRBV3-1/TRBV3-2	TRBJ1-2	CASSPLREYGYTF
13	NA	TRBV19	TRBJ1-5	CASSDERERPQHF
14	NA	TRBV11-2	TRBJ2-2	CASSLGQGAGELFF
14	NA	TRBV7-3	TRBJ1-1	CASSQSGGETEAFF